In this sample, the clone carrying this TCR beta chain turned up once. Its antigen is not identified. Moderately to severely active ophthalmopathy under 3 months, CAS at least 3, NOSPECS at least 4. The PBMCs used were ones drawn from less than 12 ml of fresh peripheral blood. RNA served as the template for amplifying TCR beta CDR3 regions. An opening RT-PCR round employed HTBI primers and preceded a second-round multiplex PCR. TCRdb independently ran MiXCR on the multiplex PCR reads; one entry per CDR3 protein. The table has tens of thousands of distinct CDR3 sequences, less than 65% seen once. This entry belongs to a study of Graves' ophthalmopathy and Graves' hyperthyroidism. On the study more broadly: At initial diagnosis, peripheral blood was obtained, and this preceded any treatment. Findings and caveats of the study: Most thyroid clonotypes expanded beyond 0.001 frequency were also found in blood.

This CDR3 region has 13 residues. Germline lookup yields CDR1 DFQATT and CDR2 SNEGSKA (reference sequence). V lost 5 bases, J lost 4 bases, and 5 bases stayed unmatched. The TCR originated in an adult woman with Graves' ophthalmopathy. Material for sequencing was peripheral blood. V and J are TRBV20-1 and TRBJ2-7; TRBD2 matches at 10 bases. Here the CDR3 DNA reads TGCAGTGCTTCTAGCGGGAGTGAATACGAGCAGTACTTC. It codes for CSASSGSEYEQYF.